Each of the 26 T cell receptor beta chains below was sequenced from the same sample in a study of blood T cell repertoires in COVID-19. Sequencing used immunoSEQ multiplex PCR; TCRdb keeps in-frame clones, though not all of them. The top ten hold about 8.9% of the sample, which has about 210,000 clones, around 81% seen once. Material for sequencing was PBMCs or T cells enriched from blood (not recorded which). The origin of the receptors is a woman between 50 and 59 years old with acute COVID-19.

This chain links TRBV12-3 or TRBV12-4 with TRBJ1-4, with D hard to call. V shed 6 bases and J shed 5 bases, with 10 bases lying between them. The CDR3 runs 13 residues. The CDR3 DNA reads TGTGCCAGCAGACCGACAAGAAATGAAAAACTGTTTTTT. Translation: CASRPTRNEKLFF.

The rearrangement uses TRBV6-6 and TRBJ2-7; D might be TRBD1 (5 bases). CDR3 length equals 14 residues. The V end lost 0 bases, the J end lost 4 bases, and 10 bases lay between the germline ends. Germline assignment: CDR1 MNHNY and CDR2 SVGAGI (reference sequence). CDR3 sequence: CASSYSRTLYEQYF. The CDR3 nucleotides read TGTGCCAGCAGTTACTCGAGGACATTATACGAGCAGTACTTC.

This chain uses TRBV7-2 with TRBJ1-2; D may be TRBD1 (5 bases). CDR1 and CDR2 (germline): SGHTA, FQGNSA. The CDR3 consists of 15 residues. Trimming shortened V by 2 bases and J by 6 bases, and 16 bases separated the two germline ends. The CDR3 sequence: CASSLILAGGDGYTF. Here the CDR3 DNA reads TGTGCCAGCAGCTTAATTCTCGCCGGGGGAGATGGCTACACCTTC.

This clone was counted only a few times. The chain couples TRBV14 to TRBJ2-7; 9 bases align to TRBD1. The V segment lost 1 base and the J segment 3 bases; nucleotides outside the gene matches: 10. Per the germline V gene, CDR1 is SGHDN and CDR2 is FVKESK. The CDR3 totals 17 residues. The CDR3 sequence is CASSQVVGTGNFYEQYF. Here the CDR3 DNA reads TGTGCCAGCAGCCAAGTGGTGGGGACAGGGAATTTCTACGAGCAGTACTTC.

The V and J genes are TRBV28 and TRBJ1-2; no reliable D call. The V end lost 5 bases, the J end lost 3 bases, and 10 bases lay between the germline ends. The CDR3 is 13 amino acids. In germline, CDR1 is MDHEN, CDR2 SYDVKM. The CDR3 DNA reads TGTGCCAGCAGTGGAGTAAGAGACTATGGCTACACCTTC. Residues: CASSGVRDYGYTF.

CDR3 region: CASSLDIYEQYF. CDR3 nucleotide sequence: TGTGCCAGCAGCCTCGACATCTACGAGCAGTACTTC. The chain combines TRBV7-2 with TRBJ2-7, with no clear D. Between the trimmed V and J ends, which lost 5 bases and 3 bases, there was a span of 8 bases. The CDR3 is made up of 12 amino acids. Germline lookup yields CDR1 SGHTA and CDR2 FQGNSA.

The rearrangement joins TRBV19 to TRBJ1-2; possible D gene TRBD1, 5 bases. V gave up 3 bases and J gave up 4 bases, with 12 bases separating them. CDR3 length equals 14 residues. Germline-derived CDR1 and CDR2 are LNHDA and SQIVND (reference sequence). As DNA, the CDR3 is TGTGCCAGTAGTATTAAAGGGGCACGCTATGGCTACACCTTC. Encoded protein: CASSIKGARYGYTF.

The chain carries TRBV7-2 and TRBJ2-7; the match to TRBD2 covers 8 bases. Germline V gene sequence: CDR1 SGHTA, CDR2 FQGNSA. The CDR3 runs 14 residues. The trim removed 6 bases at V and 2 bases at J, leaving 6 bases unmatched. The CDR3 DNA reads TGTGCCAGCAGGAAAGCGGGGGCCCCCTACGAGCAGTACTTC. Its translation is CASRKAGAPYEQYF.

The chain uses TRBV7-2 and TRBJ2-1, with 12 bases fitting TRBD2. The CDR3 totals 16 residues. V shed 2 bases and J 9 bases; nucleotides not matched to a gene: 8. Germline V gene data show CDR1 as SGHTA and CDR2 as FQGNSA. The CDR3 sequence is CASSLTSGGSQGEQFF. CDR3 coding DNA: TGTGCCAGCAGCTTAACTAGCGGGGGGTCCCAGGGTGAGCAGTTCTTC.

V gene TRBV4-3 combines with J gene TRBJ1-4, with 7 bases identical to TRBD1. Germline V gene sequence: CDR1 LGHNA, CDR2 YSLEER. The ends lost 0 bases at V and 10 bases at J; junction bases unmatched: 8. This CDR3 has 15 amino acids. The CDR3 region is CASSQDRGPSGKLFF. The CDR3 nucleotides read TGCGCCAGCAGCCAAGATAGGGGGCCGTCGGGAAAACTGTTTTTT.

This clone was picked up a small number of times. V usage is TRBV7-2 and J usage is TRBJ1-1; 10 bases map to TRBD1. The V and J ends lost 4 bases and 9 bases, in that order; junction bases with no gene match: 8. This CDR3 has 14 amino acids. Looked up from germline, CDR1 is SGHTA and CDR2 is FQGNSA. This chain's CDR3 is CASSSTGGGGQAFF. The CDR3 DNA sequence: TGTGCCAGCAGCTCGACAGGGGGCGGAGGCCAAGCTTTCTTT.

The chain couples TRBV6-5 to TRBJ1-1; no clear D gene. Germline lookup yields CDR1 MNHEY and CDR2 SVGAGI. This CDR3 is 14 amino acids long. The V end was cut by 2 bases, the J end by 2 bases, with 9 bases between. In DNA, the CDR3 is TGTGCCAGCAGTTACCTAGGCAGCAACACTGAAGCTTTCTTT. Residues: CASSYLGSNTEAFF.

The J gene is TRBJ1-3, the V gene TRBV11-1; the D gene is possibly TRBD1 (6 bases). The CDR3 extends over 15 amino acids. Trimming left V 2 bases short and J 4 bases short, with 12 bases between. Germline CDR1 and CDR2: SGHAT and FQDESV (reference sequence). CDR3 in amino acids: CASSLSRTVGNTIYF. Here the CDR3 DNA reads TGTGCCAGCAGCTTAAGTCGGACAGTCGGAAACACCATATATTTT.

This chain uses TRBV18 with TRBJ1-4; no firm D call. V lost 1 base and J lost 7, with 16 bases in between. The CDR3 runs to 16 residues. Germline V gene data show CDR1 as KGHSH and CDR2 as LQKENI. The CDR3 sequence is CASSPRNPGLSEKLFF. The CDR3 bases are TGTGCCAGCTCACCACGTAATCCAGGCCTAAGTGAAAAACTGTTTTTT.

The V call is TRBV7-2, the J call TRBJ1-5; D is possibly TRBD1 (5 bases). V lost 1 base to trimming and J lost 2 bases, with 15 bases between them. CDR3 length: 17 residues. Germline CDR1 reads SGHTA; CDR2 reads FQGNSA. The CDR3 loop reads CASSLETGAVGNQPQHF. The CDR3 DNA is TGTGCCAGCAGCTTAGAGACTGGGGCGGTTGGCAATCAGCCCCAGCATTTT.

The V call is TRBV4-3, the J call TRBJ1-4; D is perhaps TRBD1 (5 bases). The CDR3 covers 16 residues. Germline lookup yields CDR1 LGHNA and CDR2 YSLEER. The ends were cut back, 4 bases at V and 5 bases at J, with 17 bases in the middle. The CDR3 nucleotides are TGCGCCAGCAGCCGAGGAGGGACTCAAGGGAATGAAAAACTGTTTTTT. Its translation is CASSRGGTQGNEKLFF.

The chain couples TRBV7-2 to TRBJ2-1; 7 nucleotides agree with TRBD1. The CDR3 consists of 16 residues. Per germline, CDR1 SGHTA and CDR2 FQGNSA. Losses at the gene ends were 0 bases for V and 4 bases for J; bases not matched to a gene: 6. The CDR3 sequence is CASSLAVTGLYNEQFF. The DNA of the CDR3 is TGTGCCAGCAGCTTAGCGGTGACAGGGCTTTACAATGAGCAGTTCTTC.

Only one count was recorded for this clone. The rearrangement links TRBV3-1 (or the pseudogene TRBV3-2) to TRBJ2-6; 9 bases agree with TRBD2. CDR3 length: 20 residues. The V segment lost 0 bases and the J segment 0 bases; nucleotides outside the gene matches: 9. CDR1 is LGHDT, CDR2 YNNKEL, per germline (reference sequence). The CDR3 bases are TGTGCCAGCAGCCAAGATCTAGGGGCGGGAGGGCCCTCTGGGGCCAACGTCCTGACTTTC. Its translation is CASSQDLGAGGPSGANVLTF.

This clone was counted only a few times. This sequence joins TRBV5-1 and TRBJ1-2; 7 bases fit TRBD1. With 0 bases clipped from V and 8 bases from J, the junction kept 10 bases outside the gene matches. Germline CDR1 and CDR2: SGHRS and YFSETQ. CDR3 length: 15 residues. The CDR3 DNA sequence: TGCGCCAGCAGCTTGGTCGGACAGGAAGAAGGGGGCTACACCTTC. Its translation: CASSLVGQEEGGYTF.

The V and J genes are TRBV14 and TRBJ2-5, with TRBD2 as a possible D gene (5 bases). Trimming shortened V by 3 bases and J by 2 bases, and 16 bases separated the two germline ends. The CDR3 extends over 16 amino acids. Germline-derived CDR1 and CDR2 are SGHDN and FVKESK. DNA for the CDR3: TGTGCCAGCAGCCACACCGGGGTGTTCAGGCAAGAGACCCAGTACTTC. Amino acid sequence: CASSHTGVFRQETQYF.

To note about this clone: Other DNA variants within this sample encode the same CDR3. This rearrangement joins TRBV7-2 to TRBJ2-2; D uncertain. The CDR3 has 15 amino acids. CDR1 and CDR2 from the germline V gene are SGHTA and FQGNSA. V gave up 2 bases and J gave up 1 base, with 8 bases separating them. CDR3 sequence reads: CASSLSPGNTGELFF. The CDR3 DNA is TGTGCCAGCAGCTTAAGTCCCGGGAACACCGGGGAGCTGTTTTTT.

The V gene is TRBV18, the J gene TRBJ1-5; TRBD1 is a possible D gene (5 bases). This CDR3 has 16 residues. V was clipped by 8 bases and J by 2 bases, with 19 bases between them. Germline CDR1 is KGHSH and CDR2 is LQKENI. CDR3 protein: CASAITSGMGNQPQHF. For the CDR3, the DNA is TGTGCCAGCGCTATCACCTCAGGGATGGGCAATCAGCCCCAGCATTTT.

The J gene is TRBJ1-1, the V gene TRBV4-3, with D tentatively TRBD1 (5 bases). Germline CDR1 and CDR2: LGHNA and YSLEER. CDR3 length: 14 amino acids. V was clipped by 7 bases and J by 4 bases, with 16 bases between them. The CDR3 sequence: CASNRQVGGTEAFF. CDR3 nucleotide sequence: TGCGCCAGCAACCGCCAAGTGGGGGGCACTGAAGCTTTCTTT.

This clone was seen more than once but under ten times. The V and J genes are TRBV5-1 and TRBJ2-3; 7 positions agree with TRBD2. The germline V gene encodes CDR1 SGHRS and CDR2 YFSETQ. With 4 bases clipped from V and 2 bases from J, the junction kept 13 bases outside the gene matches. The CDR3 consists of 17 residues. The DNA of the CDR3 is TGCGCCAGCAGCCCAGGTACGGGGGGTCAAAACACAGATACGCAGTATTTT. This sequence encodes CASSPGTGGQNTDTQYF. Drawing the rest from reference TRBV5-1 and TRBJ2-3, the complete variable domain is KAGVTQTPRYLIKTRGQQVTLSCSPISGHRSVSWYQQTPGQGLQFLFEYFSETQRNKGNFPGRFSGRQFSNSRSEMNVSTLELGDSALYLCASSPGTGGQNTDTQYFGPGTRLTVL.

As regards this clone: Since no conserved phenylalanine or tryptophan closes the CDR3, a read error is the likely cause. The chain links TRBV29-1 to TRBJ1-2; D unresolved. The CDR3 consists of 12 residues. V shed 2 bases and J shed 3 bases, with 7 bases lying between them. The germline V gene has CDR1 SQVTM and CDR2 ANQGSEA. The CDR3, as DNA: TGCAGCGTTGAACGGGTTGACTATGGCTACACCCTC. It specifies CSVERVDYGYTL.

V and J are TRBV19 and TRBJ2-3; TRBD1 matches 7 bases. This CDR3 spans 15 amino acids. The germline gives CDR1 LNHDA, CDR2 SQIVND (reference sequence). Trimming cost V 1 base and J 5 bases; bases outside gene matches: 6. Here the CDR3 DNA reads TGTGCCAGTAGTATAGGACAGGGAGCAGGAGATACGCAGTATTTT. Translated, it gives CASSIGQGAGDTQYF.